Below, 20 T cell receptor beta chains from the same sample are listed, as sequenced in a study of blood T cell repertoires in COVID-19. Method: immunoSEQ multiplex PCR; TCRdb's copy keeps in-frame clones and lacks some. This table has roughly 30,000 clones, approximately 80% appearing once. The sequencing input was peripheral blood. These receptors all come from a woman aged 55-69 years with acute or convalescent COVID-19.

The chain employs TRBV24-1 and TRBJ2-1; 7 positions agree with TRBD2. Germline V gene lookup returns CDR1 KGHDR and CDR2 SFDVKD. This CDR3 has 17 residues. Trimming removed 0 bases from V and 6 bases from J; junction bases left unmatched: 10. The CDR3 loop reads CATSDLIGGGQSNEQFF. As DNA, the CDR3 is TGTGCCACCAGTGATTTGATTGGCGGGGGTCAATCCAATGAGCAGTTCTTC.

The chain employs TRBV5-1 and TRBJ1-4, with TRBD1 identical over 8 bases. From germline, CDR1 is SGHRS and CDR2 YFSETQ. The CDR3 length is 14 residues. J was trimmed by 8 bases and V by 5 bases; bases with no gene match: 8. The CDR3 sequence: CASRTGTGGEKLFF. CDR3 nucleotides: TGCGCCAGCAGGACCGGGACAGGTGGAGAAAAACTGTTTTTT.

The chain carries TRBV15 and TRBJ1-1; the D gene is possibly TRBD1 (5 bases). This CDR3 is 14 amino acids long. V lost 1 base, J lost 4 bases, and 10 bases lay in between. Germline V gene lookup returns CDR1 LNHNV and CDR2 YYDKDF (reference sequence). The CDR3 DNA sequence: TGTGCCACCAGCAGAGGAGACAGAGGCACTGAAGCTTTCTTT. Translation: CATSRGDRGTEAFF.

This clone was counted a few times. The chain links TRBV10-1 to TRBJ2-7; D may be TRBD2 (5 bases). Per germline, CDR1 WNHNN and CDR2 SYGVQD (reference sequence). V lost 6 bases and J 8 bases, leaving 20 bases between the germline ends. The CDR3 is made up of 14 amino acids. The CDR3 DNA sequence: TGCGCCAGCAGCCCCCAGGCGGGTCCCCCTCAGCAGTACTTC. Translated: CASSPQAGPPQQYF.

This clone was counted a single time. The rearrangement links TRBV5-8 to TRBJ1-1; D uncertain. V lost 4 bases and J lost 5, with 15 bases in between. This CDR3 spans 14 amino acids. Germline V gene sequence: CDR1 SGHTS, CDR2 YDEGEE. The CDR3 nucleotides are TGTGCCAGCAGCCTTCAGCAGGCCAAAACTGAAGCTTTCTTT. Translating it yields CASSLQQAKTEAFF.

V gene TRBV5-1 combines with J gene TRBJ1-6; 8 bases match TRBD1. This CDR3 is 16 amino acids long. V shed 4 bases and J 8 bases; nucleotides not matched to a gene: 11. Germline V gene lookup returns CDR1 SGHRS and CDR2 YFSETQ. CDR3 nucleotides: TGCGCCAGCAGCCCGTCGACAGGGGCAGTCCATTCACCCCTCCACTTT. It encodes CASSPSTGAVHSPLHF.

This rearrangement joins TRBV19 to TRBJ1-1, with TRBD1 matching over 10 bases. The V gene end was trimmed by 5 bases and the J gene end by 7 bases; junction bases not matched to a gene: 7. The CDR3 spans 14 residues. In germline, CDR1 is LNHDA, CDR2 SQIVND (reference sequence). CDR3 sequence reads: CASSGQGVQNEAFF. The CDR3, as DNA: TGTGCCAGTAGTGGACAGGGGGTACAGAATGAAGCTTTCTTT.

The chain is built from TRBV5-5 and TRBJ1-4; 10 positions agree with TRBD1. CDR1 is SGHKS, CDR2 YYEKEE, per germline (reference sequence). The CDR3 consists of 15 residues. V lost 2 bases and J lost 8; bases outside the gene matches: 6. The CDR3 DNA sequence: TGTGCCAGCAGCTTCACGGGACAGGGGAGGGAAAAACTGTTTTTT. It is translated as CASSFTGQGREKLFF.

The rearrangement links TRBV18 to TRBJ2-3; D may be TRBD2 (5 bases). The CDR3 consists of 15 residues. CDR1 KGHSH and CDR2 LQKENI come from the germline V gene. Trimming shortened V by 2 bases and J by 1 base, and 10 bases separated the two germline ends. Here the CDR3 reads CASSPGLSGTDTQYF. CDR3 nucleotide sequence: TGTGCCAGCTCACCAGGACTGTCTGGCACAGATACGCAGTATTTT. Supplemented by reference TRBV18 and TRBJ2-3, the full variable domain reads NAGVMQNPRHLVRRRGQEARLRCSPMKGHSHVYWYRQLPEEGLKFMVYLQKENIIDESGMPKERFSAEFPKEGPSILRIQQVVRGDSAAYFCASSPGLSGTDTQYFGPGTRLTVL.

The chain combines TRBV5-1 with TRBJ1-2; TRBD1 aligns across 10 bases. V was pared by 4 bases and J by 2 bases, with 5 bases of the junction left unmatched. The germline V gene has CDR1 SGHRS and CDR2 YFSETQ. The CDR3 spans 15 residues. The DNA for the CDR3 is TGCGCCAGCAGCACCAGACAGGGGGCAAACTATGGCTACACCTTC. Its translation is CASSTRQGANYGYTF.

J is TRBJ2-7 and V is TRBV5-1, with D perhaps matching TRBD1 (6 bases). V was clipped by 2 bases and J by 6 bases, with 18 bases between them. Germline V lookup: CDR1 SGHRS, CDR2 YFSETQ. This CDR3 contains 15 residues. The CDR3 region is CASSFGPHGGTEQYF. For the CDR3, the DNA is TGCGCCAGCAGCTTTGGGCCCCATGGGGGCACCGAGCAGTACTTC. Combining the CDR3 with reference TRBV5-1 and TRBJ2-7 gives the whole variable domain KAGVTQTPRYLIKTRGQQVTLSCSPISGHRSVSWYQQTPGQGLQFLFEYFSETQRNKGNFPGRFSGRQFSNSRSEMNVSTLELGDSALYLCASSFGPHGGTEQYFGPGTRLTVT.

The chain is built from TRBV21-1 and TRBJ1-3. TRBV21-1 is shown as a pseudogene. The CDR3 is made up of 16 amino acids. In nucleotides, the CDR3 is TGTGCCAGCAGCAAAGATGAGAGGTTCACTGGAAACACCATATATTTT. It yields the protein CASSKDERFTGNTIYF.

V and J are TRBV2 and TRBJ2-7, with 10 bases lining up with TRBD1. V lost 11 bases and J lost 7; bases outside the gene matches: 11. Germline CDR1 SNHLY, CDR2 FYNNEI. The CDR3 totals 13 residues. CDR3 DNA sequence: TGTGCCGACAGCCGGGACAGGGGCGAAGAGCAGTACTTC. This gives the protein CADSRDRGEEQYF.

The chain recombines TRBV19 with TRBJ1-5, with a weak D call TRBD1 (5 bases). This CDR3 region has 14 residues. V dropped 3 bases and J dropped 4 bases, with 10 bases sitting between them. Germline-derived CDR1 and CDR2 are LNHDA and SQIVND (reference sequence). The CDR3 coding sequence is TGTGCCAGTAGTATCACGGACAAGAATCAGCCCCAGCATTTT. As protein: CASSITDKNQPQHF.

V and J are TRBV18 and TRBJ2-1; 11 bases are shared with TRBD2. Germline V gene sequence: CDR1 KGHSH, CDR2 LQKENI. Trimming took 3 bases from V and 8 from J; bases not matched to a gene: 3. This CDR3 has 14 amino acids. As DNA, the CDR3 is TGTGCCAGCTCACCTAGCGGGGGGGACGATGAGCAGTTCTTC. This sequence encodes CASSPSGGDDEQFF.

The V gene is TRBV5-1, the J gene TRBJ2-7; 7 positions match TRBD1. Germline CDR1 reads SGHRS; CDR2 reads YFSETQ. This CDR3 spans 15 amino acids. V shed 3 bases, J shed 1 base, and the junction held 7 bases outside the gene matches. Here the CDR3 reads CASSSSGTASYEQYF. The DNA for the CDR3 is TGCGCCAGCAGCTCCTCCGGGACAGCTTCCTACGAGCAGTACTTC.

There are a few counts of this clone. This chain links TRBV7-9 with TRBJ1-4; the match to TRBD1 covers 8 bases. This CDR3 contains 15 residues. After removal of 5 bases from V and 4 bases from J, the junction contained 6 bases not matched to a gene. CDR1 and CDR2 (germline): SEHNR, FQNEAQ (reference sequence). The CDR3 DNA follows: TGTGCCAGCAGCGCCGACAGGGGAGATAATGAAAAACTGTTTTTT. Translating gives CASSADRGDNEKLFF.

The chain uses TRBV5-1 and TRBJ1-2; TRBD1 agrees at 8 bases. Germline V gene data show CDR1 as SGHRS and CDR2 as YFSETQ. CDR3 length: 15 residues. V was clipped by 0 bases and J by 6 bases; unmatched bases: 7. The CDR3 DNA follows: TGCGCCAGCAGCTTGGCCGGACAGGGATGGGATGGCTACACCTTC. It translates to CASSLAGQGWDGYTF.

The chain links TRBV7-3 to TRBJ2-3; tentatively, D is TRBD1 (5 bases). The CDR3 has 14 amino acids. Trimming shortened V by 1 base and J by 4 bases, and 9 bases separated the two germline ends. Germline CDR1 and CDR2: SGHTA and FQGTGA. CDR3 nucleotides: TGTGCCAGCAGCTTAAACGCAGGGTCAGATACGCAGTATTTT. Its protein is CASSLNAGSDTQYF.

The chain recombines TRBV5-6 with TRBJ1-2, with TRBD1 as a possible D gene (6 bases). There are 13 residues in the CDR3. Germline CDR1 and CDR2: SGHDT and YYEEEE. V dropped 4 bases and J dropped 4 bases, with 11 bases sitting between them. In DNA, the CDR3 is TGTGCCAGCAGCCTCCAACAGGGCTATGGCTACACCTTC. Its protein product is CASSLQQGYGYTF.